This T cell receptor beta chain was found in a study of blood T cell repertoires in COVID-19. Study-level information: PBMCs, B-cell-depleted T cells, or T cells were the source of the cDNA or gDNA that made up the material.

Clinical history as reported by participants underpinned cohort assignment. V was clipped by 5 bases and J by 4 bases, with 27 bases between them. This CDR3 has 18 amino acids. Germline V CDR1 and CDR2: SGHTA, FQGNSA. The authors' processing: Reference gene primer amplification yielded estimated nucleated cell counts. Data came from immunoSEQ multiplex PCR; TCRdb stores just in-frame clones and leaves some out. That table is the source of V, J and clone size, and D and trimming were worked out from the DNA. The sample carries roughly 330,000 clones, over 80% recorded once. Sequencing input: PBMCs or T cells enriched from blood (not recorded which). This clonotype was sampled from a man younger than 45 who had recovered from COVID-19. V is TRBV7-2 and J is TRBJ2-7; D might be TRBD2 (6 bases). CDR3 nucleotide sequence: TGTGCCAGCAGCCCCGGAATCGGCTTAGGAGGGCACGGGTACGAGCAGTACTTC. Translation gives CASSPGIGLGGHGYEQYF.